Below are 31 T cell receptor beta chains sequenced from a single sample in a study of a mutant IDH1 vaccine in newly diagnosed glioma. The time point is: week 5, during vaccination. Vaccinated patients received 300 ug of mutant IDH1 20-mer peptide per dose, with topical imiquimod. The data were produced by immunoSEQ multiplex PCR, yet TCRdb's version contains in-frame clones alone and is incomplete. In the table there are over 50,000 clones, approximately 82% of which are singletons. No antigen has been assigned to these receptors. The source was PBMCs, collected from a glioma patient whose treatment included an IDH1 peptide vaccine. The receptor set was obtained from a man aged 25 to 40 with glioma.

The rearrangement joins TRBV4-1 to TRBJ2-1; TRBD1 matches 10 bases. Germline CDR1 and CDR2: MGHRA and YSYEKL. CDR3 length: 15 amino acids. J was trimmed by 4 bases and V by 6 bases; bases with no gene match: 6. The CDR3 nucleotides read TGCGCCAGCAGGTGGGGACAGGGGAGGTACAATGAGCAGTTCTTC. Its protein product is CASRWGQGRYNEQFF.

The table lists this clone with a few counts. The chain links TRBV2 to TRBJ1-5; D is unresolved. Trimming stripped 0 bases from V and 4 bases from J, with 4 bases between. Looked up from germline, CDR1 is SNHLY and CDR2 is FYNNEI. This CDR3 region has 13 residues. CDR3 sequence: CASSEAGNQPQHF. The CDR3 region has the DNA TGTGCCAGCAGTGAAGCTGGGAATCAGCCCCAGCATTTT.

Regarding this clone: This sample includes further DNA sequences coding for the same CDR3. The chain recombines TRBV5-1 with TRBJ2-5; D is uncertain. CDR3 length: 11 residues. V lost 0 bases and J lost 4, with 1 base in between. Germline CDR1 and CDR2: SGHRS and YFSETQ. The CDR3 DNA sequence: TGCGCCAGCAGCTTGGTAGAGACCCAGTACTTC. Protein product: CASSLVETQYF.

The chain carries TRBV11-3 and TRBJ1-1, with TRBD1 as a possible D gene (5 bases). The CDR3 sequence is 14 residues long. The germline V gene encodes CDR1 SGHNT and CDR2 YENEEA. V was cut by 2 bases and J by 5 bases, with 12 bases left in between. This chain's CDR3 is CASSLTAGGTEAFF. In DNA, the CDR3 is TGTGCCAGCAGCTTAACGGCCGGGGGGACTGAAGCTTTCTTT.

CDR3 DNA: TGCGCCAGCAGACCCCAGGGGGCGGGCGCCATGAACACTGAAGCTTTCTTT. This gives the protein CASRPQGAGAMNTEAFF. The chain employs TRBV4-1 and TRBJ1-1; TRBD1 matches at 8 bases. The J segment lost 0 bases and the V segment lost 6 bases, leaving 12 bases of the junction unmatched. CDR3 length equals 17 residues. Germline V lookup: CDR1 MGHRA, CDR2 YSYEKL.

The chain carries TRBV4-2 and TRBJ2-5; 10 bases are shared with TRBD2. The CDR3 spans 16 residues. V lost 0 bases to trimming and J lost 4 bases; unmatched junction nucleotides: 5. The V gene's germline CDR1 is LGHNA and CDR2 YNFKEQ. In DNA form, the CDR3 reads TGTGCCAGCAGCCAAGATTTTAGCGGGGGGAGAGAGACCCAGTACTTC. Translating gives CASSQDFSGGRETQYF.

The chain recombines TRBV28 with TRBJ1-2, with D maybe TRBD1 (6 bases). V was clipped by 4 bases and J by 0 bases, with 12 bases between them. Germline CDR1 is MDHEN and CDR2 is SYDVKM. The CDR3 has 15 amino acids. The CDR3 reads CASSSEDRSNYGYTF. CDR3 bases: TGTGCCAGCAGTTCCGAGGACAGATCTAACTATGGCTACACCTTC.

This chain joins TRBV10-3 and TRBJ2-3, with 12 bases fitting TRBD1. Germline CDR1 is ENHRY and CDR2 is SYGVKD. The J segment lost 4 bases and the V segment lost 8 bases, leaving 4 bases of the junction unmatched. The CDR3 sequence is 14 residues long. The CDR3 DNA sequence: TGTGCCATCGGGGGGACAGGGGGCTCAGATACGCAGTATTTT. Protein: CAIGGTGGSDTQYF.

The chain links TRBV25-1 to TRBJ2-3; D is undetermined. Germline values: CDR1 MGHDK, CDR2 SYGVNS. The CDR3 totals 11 residues. Trimming left V 6 bases short and J 8 bases short, with 9 bases between. In DNA form, the CDR3 reads TGTGCCAGCAGCGCCGCAGTTACGCAGTATTTT. Its protein is CASSAAVTQYF.

This chain links TRBV5-1 with TRBJ1-3; no reliable D call. Germline-derived CDR1 and CDR2 are SGHRS and YFSETQ. CDR3 size: 17 residues. V gave up 0 bases and J gave up 0 bases, with 13 bases separating them. CDR3: CASSLVSSSISGNTIYF. DNA of the CDR3: TGCGCCAGCAGCTTGGTTTCTTCCTCCATCTCTGGAAACACCATATATTTT.

V usage is TRBV10-1 and J usage is TRBJ1-1; D unclear. CDR1 WNHNN and CDR2 SYGVQD come from the germline V gene (reference sequence). Trimming stripped 3 bases from V and 4 bases from J, with 9 bases between. This CDR3 contains 13 residues. The CDR3 here is CASSDGLFTEAFF. CDR3 bases: TGCGCCAGCAGTGACGGCCTCTTCACTGAAGCTTTCTTT.

The V and J genes are TRBV4-2 and TRBJ1-5, with no clear D. Germline lookup yields CDR1 LGHNA and CDR2 YNFKEQ. CDR3 size: 15 residues. Trimming removed 0 bases from V and 3 bases from J, with 9 bases in between. In DNA form, the CDR3 reads TGTGCCAGCAGCCAAGAAACTCGGTCCAATCAGCCCCAGCATTTT. Encoded protein: CASSQETRSNQPQHF.

This sequence joins TRBV4-1 and TRBJ2-3; the D is unclear. The V gene lost 2 bases and the J gene lost 0 bases, with 3 bases spanning the gap. CDR3 length: 13 amino acids. Germline CDR1 reads MGHRA; CDR2 reads YSYEKL. For the CDR3, the DNA is TGCGCCAGCAGCCAACGGAGCACAGATACGCAGTATTTT. Its protein is CASSQRSTDTQYF.

The gene calls are TRBV6-6 and TRBJ2-5; D is unresolved. This CDR3 is 12 amino acids long. Between the trimmed V and J ends, which lost 2 bases and 5 bases, there was a span of 6 bases. Germline V gene sequence: CDR1 MNHNY, CDR2 SVGAGI (reference sequence). Here the CDR3 reads CASSYVGETQYF. The CDR3 DNA reads TGTGCCAGCAGTTACGTTGGGGAGACCCAGTACTTC.

This chain joins TRBV2 and TRBJ1-4; D may be TRBD1 (6 bases). The CDR3 consists of 14 residues. Germline V gene data show CDR1 as SNHLY and CDR2 as FYNNEI. Between the trimmed V and J ends, which lost 6 bases and 7 bases, there was a span of 15 bases. CDR3 nucleotides: TGTGCCAGCAGACTCCTCGGGGGGGCTGAAAAACTGTTTTTT. Translated, it gives CASRLLGGAEKLFF.

This rearrangement joins TRBV12-5 to TRBJ1-5, with TRBD1 as a possible D gene (5 bases). V dropped 8 bases and J dropped 4 bases, with 15 bases sitting between them. The CDR3 runs 14 residues. Germline V gives CDR1 LGHNT, CDR2 FRNRAP. DNA for the CDR3: TGTGCTAGTACTCTCGGACATACTAATCAGCCCCAGCATTTT. Translation gives CASTLGHTNQPQHF.

This chain links TRBV6-1 with TRBJ2-7; 9 bases map to TRBD1. CDR1 is MNHNS, CDR2 SASEGT, per germline. The CDR3 is made up of 13 amino acids. V was pared by 5 bases and J by 3 bases, with 2 bases of the junction left unmatched. The CDR3 is CASSLDRGYEQYF. The CDR3 nucleotides read TGTGCCAGCAGTCTGGACAGGGGCTACGAGCAGTACTTC.

The chain uses TRBV7-9 and TRBJ1-6, with D unclear. In germline, CDR1 is SEHNR, CDR2 FQNEAQ (reference sequence). CDR3 length equals 14 residues. The V end was cut by 2 bases, the J end by 6 bases, with 8 bases between. CDR3 sequence: CASSLRTSNSPLHF. In DNA form, the CDR3 reads TGTGCCAGCAGCTTAAGGACCTCTAATTCACCCCTCCACTTT.

V gene TRBV6-5 combines with J gene TRBJ1-1; D is possibly TRBD1 (5 bases). Germline V gives CDR1 MNHEY, CDR2 SVGAGI. The CDR3 loop spans 15 amino acids. V was trimmed by 4 bases and J by 5 bases, leaving 17 bases between them. The CDR3 protein is CASSLQGGAKTEAFF. The CDR3 DNA sequence: TGTGCCAGCAGTTTGCAGGGAGGCGCGAAGACTGAAGCTTTCTTT.

The chain has TRBV2 and TRBJ2-5, with TRBD1 matching over 7 bases. The DNA end is a closer match to TRBJ2-7, so the J assignment may be wrong. Germline assignment: CDR1 SNHLY and CDR2 FYNNEI. The CDR3 sequence is 13 residues long. This CDR3 is CASGQTGAYEQYF. CDR3 in DNA: TGTGCCAGCGGACAAACAGGGGCCTACGAGCAGTACTTC.

The DNA for the CDR3 is TGTGCCAGCATAGGGCCTAGCGGGGGGGCTGACAATGAGCAGTTCTTC. Translating gives CASIGPSGGADNEQFF. The chain joins TRBV2 to TRBJ2-1, with 12 bases fitting TRBD2. This CDR3 contains 16 residues. Germline CDR1 reads SNHLY; CDR2 reads FYNNEI. Trimming took 7 bases from V and 5 from J; bases not matched to a gene: 9.

This clone was detected a few times. The V gene is TRBV13, the J gene TRBJ1-1; D is unclear. This CDR3 contains 11 residues. Germline V lookup: CDR1 PRHDT, CDR2 FYEKMQ (reference sequence). Trimming took off 6 bases at V and 0 bases at J, with 2 bases between the two ends. The CDR3 loop is CASSMNTEAFF. The CDR3 nucleotides are TGTGCCAGCAGTATGAACACTGAAGCTTTCTTT.

This clone was seen a handful of times. The J gene is TRBJ1-1, the V gene TRBV30; D perhaps matches TRBD1 (5 bases). Looked up from germline, CDR1 is GTSNPN and CDR2 is SVGIG (reference sequence). This CDR3 contains 13 residues. V was clipped by 7 bases and J by 3 bases, with 15 bases between them. The CDR3 DNA sequence: TGTGCCTTGATGGGGGGAGGGGACACTGAAGCTTTCTTT. This gives the protein CALMGGGDTEAFF. The full variable domain, completed using reference TRBV30 and TRBJ1-1, is SQTIHQWPATLVQPVGSPLSLECTVEGTSNPNLYWYRQAAGRGLQLLFYSVGIGQISSEVPQNLSASRPQDRQFILSSKKLLLSDSGFYLCALMGGGDTEAFFGQGTRLTVV.

The CDR3 region has the DNA TGTGCCAGCTCAGCCTCAGGGGGAAGTTCACCCCTCCACTTT. Translation: CASSASGGSSPLHF. The J gene is TRBJ1-6, the V gene TRBV18; 7 positions agree with TRBD1. This CDR3 has 14 amino acids. The germline gives CDR1 KGHSH, CDR2 LQKENI. Unmatched junction bases numbered 7, after V lost 5 bases and J lost 9 bases.

The chain joins TRBV4-1 to TRBJ2-3; tentative D call: TRBD2 (6 bases). Between the trimmed V and J ends, which lost 4 bases and 2 bases, there was a span of 22 bases. The CDR3 contains 18 residues. CDR1 and CDR2 (germline): MGHRA, YSYEKL. The chain's CDR3 is CASSLGGNGGYDTDTQYF. In DNA, the CDR3 is TGCGCCAGCAGCCTTGGAGGCAACGGGGGATATGACACAGATACGCAGTATTTT.

The chain recombines TRBV6-4 with TRBJ2-2; D unclear. Germline lookup yields CDR1 MRHNA and CDR2 SNTAGT. With 0 bases removed from V and 3 bases from J, the gap between germline ends came to 2 bases. The CDR3 runs 13 residues. The DNA of the CDR3 is TGTGCCAGCAGTGACTCAGACACCGGGGAGCTGTTTTTT. It translates to CASSDSDTGELFF.

In its sample, this clone was seen a few times. J is TRBJ1-5 and V is TRBV15; the D is unclear. Germline V gene data show CDR1 as LNHNV and CDR2 as YYDKDF (reference sequence). Trimming took off 4 bases at V and 4 bases at J, with 8 bases between the two ends. The CDR3 is 13 amino acids. The CDR3 spells CATSTGPNQPQHF. The CDR3 bases are TGTGCCACCAGCACAGGACCGAATCAGCCCCAGCATTTT.

This chain connects TRBV11-2 to TRBJ2-1; 9 nucleotides align to TRBD2. The CDR3 contains 16 residues. J was trimmed by 4 bases and V by 7 bases; bases with no gene match: 11. Germline CDR1 SGHAT, CDR2 FQNNGV. As DNA, the CDR3 is TGTGCCAGCAACCGGCAGAGCGGGGGGCTTTACAATGAGCAGTTCTTC. As protein: CASNRQSGGLYNEQFF.

This clone was seen just once. The chain combines TRBV7-9 with TRBJ2-7, with D possibly matching TRBD1 (6 bases). The CDR3 is made up of 14 amino acids. Per germline, CDR1 SEHNR and CDR2 FQNEAQ (reference sequence). The V gene lost 4 bases and the J gene lost 2 bases, with 12 bases spanning the gap. CDR3 in DNA: TGTGCCAGCAGCTCCGGACAGATTCCCTACGAGCAGTACTTC. This translates into CASSSGQIPYEQYF.

The genes are TRBV28 and TRBJ2-5; the D gene is possibly TRBD2 (7 bases). Trimming pared 2 bases from V and 5 bases from J, leaving 21 bases between. The CDR3 totals 17 residues. Germline V lookup: CDR1 MDHEN, CDR2 SYDVKM. The CDR3, as DNA: TGTGCCAGCAGTTTAATGGTTGGCGGGGGCGGTACGGAGACCCAGTACTTC. Translated, it gives CASSLMVGGGGTETQYF.

This clone appeared a single time. This chain links TRBV19 with TRBJ2-7; D gene uncertain. Germline V gives CDR1 LNHDA, CDR2 SQIVND (reference sequence). The CDR3 runs 12 residues. Trimming shortened V by 10 bases and J by 3 bases, and 13 bases separated the two germline ends. CDR3 amino acids: CAIPSSFYEQYF. CDR3 bases: TGTGCCATCCCATCCAGTTTCTACGAGCAGTACTTC.